This T cell receptor (beta chain) was identified during a study of response to subunit inactivated influenza vaccine (dated by TCRdb to the late 2010s). General notes on the study: Deep quantitative profiling of the T cell receptor repertoire was used in the study to follow responses to a trivalent subunit inactivated influenza vaccine. Points the paper makes about the study in general: It was suggested by the authors that each seasonal influenza vaccination may recruit only a limited number of new T cells.

This sample's time point label indicates: around 45 days after influenza vaccine administration. This clonotype was picked up a small number of times. Its antigen target is currently unknown. No much larger clone exists at a distance of one base, and base qualities are not known. Trimming takes 5 bases from V and 6 bases from J, and the germline ends sit 6 bases apart. The germline V gene gives CDR1 as KGHDR and CDR2 as SFDVKD. The cysteine opens and the phenylalanine closes a CDR3 of 12 amino acids. Only the CDR3 DNA is retained, 36 bases long and in frame from the first base. The method was RT-PCR. These reads were obtained on an Illumina HiSeq 2500. The public reads were reprocessed in TCRdb via fastp at Q25 and MiXCR, keeping in-frame beta chains. Merged by CDR3 protein, the rows form single entries marked with the most common genes and DNA. The table for this sample lists 500,000 to 600,000 distinct CDR3 sequences; 10% to 15% of them were counted only once. The top ten constitute around 14% of the sample.

The origin of this receptor is a man aged 50 to 59 who received an inactivated influenza vaccine. Donor details come from another sample of the same person, matched by shared clones. Sequenced here: PBMCs from blood, sampled about 6 weeks after vaccination. Here the chain combines TRBV24-1 and TRBJ2-2; the D gene lacks a confident call. For the CDR3, the sequence is CATSVGPGELFF. The nucleotide sequence reads as follows: TGTGCCACCAGTGTTGGGCCCGGGGAGCTGTTTTTT.